This T cell receptor (beta chain) emerged from a study of post-analysis software for immune sequencing data (dated by TCRdb to between 2014 and 2016). Regarding the research as a whole: Recorded disease courses included relapsing-remitting, secondary progressive and progressive-relapsing multiple sclerosis, with some patients lacking subtype annotation. Patient repertoires were compared against roughly 10 previously published healthy control repertoires from donors aged about 6 to 27 years. A subset of samples was prepared in parallel using single-end sample barcoding, then pooled and co-amplified after Illumina adapter ligation.

Broad study findings and their caveats: The multiple sclerosis patient group was slightly younger than the control group. Patients showed significantly higher frequencies than controls for roughly five TRBV segments, among them TRBV5-6, TRBV5-1 and TRBV20-1. Multiple sclerosis patients had significantly lower normalized Chao1 diversity than controls, a result that suggests substantial peripheral T-cell clonal expansion. Strong co-clustering of samples prepared in the same batch was shown by direct clustering with F measure, prompting a batch-effect correction.

Libraries were prepared through PCR. The reads were generated on an Illumina HiSeq 2500. Unique molecular identifiers were incorporated into TCR beta cDNA libraries to reduce PCR and sequencing biases. Every 1 to 10 million input T cells yielded roughly 500,000 cDNA molecules, meaning each molecule approximated one T cell. The patient libraries were prepared and sequenced with the same protocol used for the earlier healthy control dataset. Samples belonging to the same batch were prepared together, multiplexed and sequenced on a shared HiSeq lane. From the authors' description of their analysis: Raw barcoded reads were processed with MIGEC, discarding single-read molecular identifier groups before consensus assembly and CDR3 extraction. Clonotype tables were post-analysed with VDJtools, and diversity was normalized by down-sampling all datasets to the smallest sample size. Repertoire overlap clustering matched CDR3 amino acid but not nucleotide sequences to correct batch-related cross-sample contamination. TCRdb reprocessed the public reads (quality trimming at Q25 with fastp, clone calling with MiXCR) and kept in-frame beta chains. Identical CDR3 proteins give one entry, which carries the most common genes and DNA. The V and J calls were determined by TCRdb, not by the authors. This sample is represented by roughly 600,000 distinct CDR3 sequences; 40% to 50% of them were singletons. 1.5% to 2% of the sample rests with the top ten.

On this clonotype itself: This clone's antigen is unknown. Base qualities are missing; no much larger clone stands one base away.

To demonstrate the VDJtools post-analysis software, the study profiled TCR beta repertoires from the peripheral blood of about a dozen young patients with multiple sclerosis. The patients with multiple sclerosis were children and adolescents between roughly 6 and 15 years of age. Here V drops 0 bases and J drops 5 bases, and the junction holds 9 bases not matched to any gene. Looking up the germline V gene yields CDR1 MGHRA and CDR2 YSYEKL. The cysteine opens and the phenylalanine closes a CDR3 of 16 amino acids. Only the CDR3 part of the read is kept: 48 bases, read in frame from the first base. The sequence is built from TRBV4-1 and TRBJ1-2, with 7 middle bases fitting TRBD1. Specimen: blood. The sequence was obtained from a girl aged 5-17 years with multiple sclerosis. In nucleotides, the sequence is TGCGCCAGCAGCCAAGATCCCATACGACAGGGATATGGCTACACCTTC. Its protein reads: CASSQDPIRQGYGYTF.